Listed here are 8 T cell receptor beta chains from one sample, sequenced in a study of T-cell memory formation after mild COVID-19. TCRdb re-derived calls from the 5' RACE reads in MiXCR, one entry per CDR3 protein. The sample lists about 340,000 distinct CDR3 sequences; over 20% were seen once. The sample was PBMCs or a T cell subset sorted from them (not recorded which). The receptors were gathered from an adult woman who had mild COVID-19 (a few samples of this study predate the infection). Cell type and time point are not known.

This clonotype was found a few times. V and J are TRBV12-3 or TRBV12-4 and TRBJ2-4, with 7 bases aligning to TRBD1. V shed 6 bases, J shed 4 bases, and the junction held 6 bases outside the gene matches. CDR3 size: 14 residues. CDR3 region: CASRTMGQKNIQYF. The CDR3 coding sequence is TGTGCCAGCAGAACAATGGGACAGAAAAACATTCAGTACTTC.

This chain joins TRBV7-2 and TRBJ2-7; TRBD1 aligns across 8 bases. The trim removed 6 bases at V and 3 bases at J, leaving 10 bases unmatched. From germline, CDR1 is SGHTA and CDR2 FQGNSA. This CDR3 comprises 15 residues. CDR3 sequence (DNA): TGTGCCAGCAGTGAAGGAACAGGGACAGGCTACGAGCAGTACTTC. Amino acid sequence: CASSEGTGTGYEQYF.

This clonotype has more than one count but fewer than ten. The chain links TRBV12-3 or TRBV12-4 to TRBJ2-7; 8 bases are a match to TRBD1. Germline trimming cut 4 bases from V and 5 bases from J; bases unmatched to any gene: 7. The CDR3 extends over 14 amino acids. CDR3 protein: CASSSGGANHEQYF. CDR3 nucleotide sequence: TGTGCCAGCAGTTCAGGGGGCGCGAACCACGAGCAGTACTTC.

The chain employs TRBV5-6 and TRBJ1-2, with TRBD1 as a possible D gene (5 bases). Germline CDR1 SGHDT, CDR2 YYEEEE. Trimming took 4 bases from V and 7 from J, leaving 20 bases between them. The CDR3 has 15 amino acids. CDR3 bases: TGTGCCAGCAGCCAGAAACCATCAGGGAGGAGTGGCTACACCTTC. This sequence encodes CASSQKPSGRSGYTF.

This clonotype has a single count. V and J are TRBV6-5 and TRBJ1-1, with 7 bases that match TRBD1. The V gene's germline CDR1 is MNHEY and CDR2 SVGAGI. V was pared by 11 bases and J by 4 bases, with 10 bases of the junction left unmatched. This CDR3 comprises 13 residues. CDR3 DNA: TGTGCCGCAATTGGGACAGCTTTCACTGAAGCTTTCTTT. Amino acid sequence: CAAIGTAFTEAFF.

The rearrangement uses TRBV5-4 and TRBJ2-1; D uncertain. CDR1 and CDR2 (germline): SGHNT, YYREEE (reference sequence). V lost 4 bases and J lost 0, with 11 bases in between. CDR3 size: 15 residues. This CDR3 reads CASSPVMSSYNEQFF. The DNA of the CDR3 is TGTGCCAGCAGCCCTGTGATGAGCTCCTACAATGAGCAGTTCTTC.

This clonotype was picked up a small number of times. This chain uses TRBV5-1 with TRBJ2-7; 11 bases line up with TRBD2. CDR1 and CDR2 from the germline V gene are SGHRS and YFSETQ. The CDR3 has 15 amino acids. V gave up 4 bases and J gave up 4 bases; unmatched junction bases: 7. The DNA for the CDR3 is TGCGCCAGCAGCCGAGGGACTAGCGGTGAATACGAGCAGTACTTC. Its translation: CASSRGTSGEYEQYF.

This clonotype was picked up many times. The rearrangement links TRBV5-1 to TRBJ2-5; TRBD2 is a possible D gene (5 bases). The CDR3 runs to 13 residues. V was pared by 1 base and J by 5 bases, with 9 bases between. The germline V gene has CDR1 SGHRS and CDR2 YFSETQ. CDR3 sequence: CASSLSPGETQYF. Written as DNA, the CDR3 is TGCGCCAGCAGCTTGAGTCCGGGGGAGACCCAGTACTTC.